This T cell receptor (beta chain) was recorded in a study of T-cell reconstitution after alpha-beta-depleted transplantation in children. In this sample, this clonotype turned up a few times. Its antigen is not identified. Study-level findings and limits: T-cell counts and diversity at one year post-transplant came mainly from newly produced T cells.

TCRbeta library construction was performed incorporating unique molecular identifiers. MiXCR, run by TCRdb on the PCR reads, gives a single entry per CDR3 protein. The sample lists around 270,000 distinct CDR3 sequences, over 7% occurring once. The source of this sequence is a female patient between 2 and 15 years old who had a stem cell transplant for Fanconi anemia, so the T cells may come from the graft donor. The source material was peripheral blood, sampled 360 days after TCRalphabeta/CD19-depleted stem cell transplant.

CDR3 nucleotide sequence: TGTGCCATCTTGACCGCGTATGCGGGCTACACCTTC. Translating it yields CAILTAYAGYTF. The gene calls are TRBV19 and TRBJ1-2; D ambiguous. The V and J ends lost 10 bases and 8 bases respectively, with 17 bases between them. This CDR3 has 12 residues. Germline V gives CDR1 LNHDA, CDR2 SQIVND (reference sequence). The complete variable domain, with remaining parts taken from reference TRBV19 and TRBJ1-2, reads DGGITQSPKYLFRKEGQNVTLSCEQNLNHDAMYWYRQDPGQGLRLIYYSQIVNDFQKGDIAEGYSVSREKKESFPLTVTSAQKNPTAFYLCAILTAYAGYTFGSGTRLTVV.